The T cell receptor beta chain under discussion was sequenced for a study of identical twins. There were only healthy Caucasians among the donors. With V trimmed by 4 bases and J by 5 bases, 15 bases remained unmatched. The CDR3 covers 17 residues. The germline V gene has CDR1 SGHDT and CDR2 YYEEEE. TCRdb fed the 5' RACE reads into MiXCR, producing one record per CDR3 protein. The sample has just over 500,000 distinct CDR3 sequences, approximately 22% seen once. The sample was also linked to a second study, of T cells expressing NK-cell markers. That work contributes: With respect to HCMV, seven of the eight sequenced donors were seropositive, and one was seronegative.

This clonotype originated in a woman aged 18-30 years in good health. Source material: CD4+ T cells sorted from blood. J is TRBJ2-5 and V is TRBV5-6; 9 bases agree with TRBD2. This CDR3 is CASSRTGTSYKRETQYF. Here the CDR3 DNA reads TGTGCCAGCAGCCGGACCGGGACTAGCTATAAGAGGGAGACCCAGTACTTC. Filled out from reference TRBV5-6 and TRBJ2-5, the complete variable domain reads DAGVTQSPTHLIKTRGQQVTLRCSPKSGHDTVSWYQQALGQGPQFIFQYYEEEERQRGNFPDRFSGHQFPNYSSELNVNALLLGDSALYLCASSRTGTSYKRETQYFGPGTRLLVL.